This TCR beta chain was retrieved from a study of cytomegalovirus exposure and HLA in healthy donors. Findings of the study overall: Among TCR beta chains, those listed as cytomegalovirus-associated numbered more than 150. A later analysis appeared to link common viral pathogens to several of the most significant clusters.

V gave up 3 bases and J gave up 11 bases, with 14 bases separating them. The CDR3 has 14 amino acids. Germline V gives CDR1 MGHDK, CDR2 SYGVNS. Primers for the PCR totalled 60 Vbeta and 13 Jbeta. The protocol was immunoSEQ multiplex PCR, while the TCRdb copy is restricted to in-frame clones and leaves out a portion. This sample's table has under 200,000 clones. On this clone itself: The antigen is unknown.

The chain links TRBV25-1 to TRBJ1-6; a weak D match, TRBD1 (5 bases). Input material: PBMCs. This TCR was recovered from a man aged 25-45 years in good health and CMV-seronegative. CDR3 in amino acids: CASSDFRVMAPLHF. The CDR3 DNA reads TGTGCCAGCAGTGATTTCAGGGTGATGGCACCCCTCCACTTT. Full variable domain (remainder filled in from reference TRBV25-1 and TRBJ1-6): EADIYQTPRYLVIGTGKKITLECSQTMGHDKMYWYQQDPGMELHLIHYSYGVNSTEKGDLSSESTVSRIRTEHFPLTLESARPSHTSQYLCASSDFRVMAPLHFGNGTRLTVT.